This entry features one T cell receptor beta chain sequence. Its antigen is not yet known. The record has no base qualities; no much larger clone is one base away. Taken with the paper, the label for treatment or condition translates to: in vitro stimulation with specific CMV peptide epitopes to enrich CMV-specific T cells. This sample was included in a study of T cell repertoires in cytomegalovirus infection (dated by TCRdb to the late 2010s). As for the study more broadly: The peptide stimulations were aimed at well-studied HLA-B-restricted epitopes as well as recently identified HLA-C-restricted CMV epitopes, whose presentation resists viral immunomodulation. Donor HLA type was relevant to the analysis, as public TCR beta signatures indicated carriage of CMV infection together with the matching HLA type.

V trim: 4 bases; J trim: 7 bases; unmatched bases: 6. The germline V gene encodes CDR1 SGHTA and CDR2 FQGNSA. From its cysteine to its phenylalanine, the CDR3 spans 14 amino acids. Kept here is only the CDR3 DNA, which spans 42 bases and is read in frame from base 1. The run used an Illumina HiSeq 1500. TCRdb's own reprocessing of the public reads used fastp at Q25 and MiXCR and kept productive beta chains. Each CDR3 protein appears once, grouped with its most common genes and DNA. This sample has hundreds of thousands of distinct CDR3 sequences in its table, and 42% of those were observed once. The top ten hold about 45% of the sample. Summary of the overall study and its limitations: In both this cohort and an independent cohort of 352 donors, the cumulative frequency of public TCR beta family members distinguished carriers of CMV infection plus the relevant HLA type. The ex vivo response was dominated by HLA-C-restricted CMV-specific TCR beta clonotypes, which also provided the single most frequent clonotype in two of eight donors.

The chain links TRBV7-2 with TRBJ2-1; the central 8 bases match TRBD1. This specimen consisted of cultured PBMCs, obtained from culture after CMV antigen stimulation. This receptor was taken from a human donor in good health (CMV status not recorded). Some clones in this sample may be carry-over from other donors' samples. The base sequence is TGTGCCAGCAGCTCTAGGACAGGGTCAAATGAGCAGTTCTTC. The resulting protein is CASSSRTGSNEQFF.